Given below is one TCR beta chain in context. What it binds is not known. These data are taken from a study of identifying expanded T cells in peripheral blood. Germline loops: CDR1 MDHEN, CDR2 SYDVKM. The CDR3 is 15 residues long. The ends lost 5 bases at V and 2 bases at J; junction bases unmatched: 4. Findings and limits, study-wide: Approximately 1.1 clones differed between technical replicates, versus around 16 and 19 over time. Across healthy donors, higher total template counts meant significantly greater approximately 2-week count variance.

During the collection period, no donor immune events like infections were recorded. Profiling relied on immunoSEQ multiplex PCR, and the TCRdb table lists in-frame clones only, not all of them. The data show some 91,000 clones, approximately 89% seen once. The rearrangement uses TRBV28 and TRBJ2-1, with 9 bases identical to TRBD1. The sequencing input was blood. The receptor was derived from a person aged 18-70 years in good health. DNA of the CDR3: TGTGCCAGCAGTACAGGGGGCGCGACCTACAATGAGCAGTTCTTC. It codes for CASSTGGATYNEQFF.